This record concerns one TCR beta chain sequence. Its antigen is not yet known. There are no base qualities to consult, and no much larger clone falls within one base. The sample belongs to a study of blood T cell repertoires in COVID-19 (TCRdb year 2020). Regarding the complete study: Samples from collaborators originated in the United States, Italy and Spain and spanned both the acute and convalescent phases of COVID-19. The prospective study material was composed of cDNA or gDNA derived from T cells, B-cell-depleted T cells, or PBMCs. Deeply sampled blood TCRbeta repertoires from subjects exposed to, actively infected with, or recovered from COVID-19 were included in the dataset. The repertoires were released in a freely available public database intended as a resource for research on the immune response to SARS-CoV-2. Samples were obtained from the ongoing ImmuneRACE study (first 160 participants) and from approximately 1,200 subjects provided by 6 global collaborators. The sample metadata nearly always contained a de-identified subject ID, COVID-19 status, age in years and sex. HLA class I and class II types, where available, came from metadata supplied by the sample provider rather than from assay-based typing.

One collaborating source in Seattle enrolled patients while the patients were actively infected and followed the patients over time throughout the course of disease. The collaborating institutions used their own protocols to collect whole blood in K2EDTA tubes. For TCRbeta analysis, collaborators shipped samples as frozen whole blood, isolated PBMCs, or DNA extracted from either of those sample types. Per the germline V gene (reference sequence), LNHDA is the CDR1 and SQIVND is the CDR2. After removal of 4 bases from V and 7 bases from J, the junction retains 6 bases not matched to a gene. The CDR3 spans 14 residues, from the cysteine through the phenylalanine. Only the CDR3 DNA stays, 42 bases, in frame from base 1. On the study overall, not on this receptor specifically: Clinical and demographic metadata were provided uncurated, with the amount varying by source and participant.

TCRbeta CDR3 regions were amplified from genomic DNA by means of the immunoSEQ Assay, a bias-controlled multiplex PCR. On the study's bioinformatics: Nucleated cell counts per sample were estimated from amplification of reference gene primers within the assay. To quantify the absolute abundance of each unique TCRbeta CDR3 rearrangement, sequence reads were collapsed and filtered. For each sample, productive Simpson clonality was calculated by taking the square root of Simpson's diversity index across productive rearrangements. TCRdb mirrors the immuneACCESS table, restricted to in-frame sequences. Some clones are absent from its copies; in checked studies, under half trace to an unresolved V gene, and the reason for the others is unknown. V, J and clone size derive from that table, while D and trimming were established from the DNA sequence. This sample lists tens of thousands of clones; 60% to 80% were detected once. The top ten clones comprise 2% to 2.5% of the sample.

Input material: peripheral blood. The sequence was obtained from an older man with COVID-19, enrolled during active disease. The rearranged chain carries TRBV19 and TRBJ2-1; 8 of the junction bases match TRBD2. The nucleotide sequence reads as follows: TGTGCCAGTAGTAATGGGCCGGGAGGGAATGAGCAGTTCTTC. Its amino acids are CASSNGPGGNEQFF.